This T cell receptor beta chain was sequenced for a study of regulatory T cells in long-lasting Graves disease (dated by TCRdb to the early 2020s). Notes on the research overall: Newly diagnosed Graves' disease patients had taken antithyroid drugs for less than 3 months. TCR sequencing covered about 13 persistent and some 20 newly diagnosed Graves' disease patients, around 33 samples in total. The study was registered as a clinical trial and conducted in China. Peripheral blood TCR sequencing and RNA sequencing compared persistent Graves' disease patients with newly diagnosed Graves' disease patients. What the work shows at the level of the full study, not this receptor alone: The authors noted that the small sample size was a limitation that may lower accuracy. More public clonotypes were shared among persistent patients (around 3,000) than among newly diagnosed patients (more than 900). Sequencing and analysis were limited to the TCR beta chain. Only peripheral blood was studied, because thyroid tissue, the primary lesion, was inaccessible. Preferential use of TRBV28, TRBJ1-2 and TRBJ2-5 was observed in persistent disease, whereas TRBV20-1 and TRBJ2-1 were favored in newly diagnosed disease. Lower TCR Shannon entropy and fewer highly expanded clones were observed in persistent Graves' disease patients than in newly diagnosed patients, which suggested clonal expansion.

This clonotype was seen many times. This receptor's antigen is unknown. No qualities accompany the bases; no much larger clone lies one base away. Per the publication, the time point label means: newly diagnosed GD, antithyroid drugs for less than 3 months. For both TCR sequencing and RNA sequencing, RNA was extracted from PBMCs using TRIzol. The diagnosis of Graves' disease was made according to American Thyroid Association guidelines. Recruitment of patients was carried out at an endocrinology department in Xi'an, China. From each patient, around 9.3 milliliters of peripheral blood was collected into an EDTA anticoagulant tube. Ficoll Paque Plus density gradient separation was used to isolate PBMCs, and no additional T cell sorting was done. An Agilent 2100 Bioanalyzer and agarose gel were used to check RNA quality, and a NanoDrop 2000 was used to measure RNA concentration. The germline V gene provides CDR1 MGHDK and CDR2 SYGVNS. V loses 1 base at its end and J loses 0 bases; junction bases beyond the gene matches: 8. The CDR3 has 17 amino acids, counting the end cysteine and phenylalanine. Only the CDR3 portion is preserved as DNA: 51 bases, with reading frame beginning at the first base.

Receptor libraries were prepared by multiplex PCR. Sequencer: Illumina HiSeq 4000. CDR3 regions were amplified by Arm-PCR with iRepertoire HTBI primers to construct TCR beta libraries. Before sequencing, the PCR products underwent gel purification. Concerning the study's data processing: Gene usage analysis of CDR3 amino acid clonotypes relied on the roughly 64 TRBV and around 14 TRBJ segments identified across samples. COPE and FqMerger were used to merge filtered high-quality paired reads into contigs. BLAST was used to align contigs to IMGT TRBV, TRBD and TRBJ reference genes, and CDR3 was defined according to IMGT. Any clonotype with a frequency above 0.1% was counted as a highly expanded clone. Shannon entropy served as the measure of repertoire diversity, while the Gini coefficient captured V-J evenness. A clonotype was considered public if more than one individual shared it. TCRdb took the public reads, trimmed them with fastp at Q25, ran MiXCR for clone calling and kept in-frame beta chains. Each record represents a unique CDR3 protein, reported with the most common genes and DNA among its rows. In this record, the V and J calls reflect TCRdb's handling and not the investigators' own analysis. The sample contains 450,000 to 650,000 distinct CDR3 sequences, roughly 16% of them found a single time. Of the sample, roughly 25% falls within the top ten clones.

This same sample was also taken into another study, of T cells in Graves' hyperthyroidism and ophthalmopathy. As the second study states: Stable Graves' hyperthyroidism was defined as the absence of progression to ophthalmopathy over 18 months of follow-up. The hyperthyroidism patients were between 18 and 65 years old and newly diagnosed, with a disease duration of less than 2 months. Exclusion was applied to patients with uncontrolled infections, other autoimmune diseases, pregnancy or lactation. Diagnoses relied on clinical symptoms, serum thyroxine and TRAb, thyroid ultrasound and orbital computed tomography. The first round of RT-PCR for the TCR CDR3 was performed with the HTBI primer set and the Qiagen OneStep RT-PCR kit. Most expanded thyroid clonotypes (frequency above 0.001) were also detected in blood, suggesting blood repertoires may reflect thyroid immune responses. In cross-validation, a model built on a 13 V-J signature told ophthalmopathy apart from stable hyperthyroidism with 87.88% sensitivity and about 81% specificity, and in testing the same model reached 80%/75%. In validation, the model predicted progression to ophthalmopathy with around 71% sensitivity and approximately 74% specificity, a median of 6.5 months before onset. A discovery cohort of about a hundred patients, approximately 45 with Graves' ophthalmopathy and 55 to 65 with stable Graves' hyperthyroidism, was used to find distinguishing TCR V-J signatures. Prospective prediction of ophthalmopathy was tested in an independent validation cohort of 18 to 20 hyperthyroidism patients and some 17 patients who later progressed to ophthalmopathy. The 100 or so discovery patients were randomly split 7:3 into training and test sets. In addition, the study compared T-cell repertoires in thyroid tissue and in blood from about six Graves' hyperthyroidism patients. Once sampling was done, hyperthyroidism patients were given methimazole at a starting dose of 30 mg daily, whereas ophthalmopathy patients were given high-dose intravenous methylprednisolone. Libraries were constructed in a second round of multiplex PCR, after which size selection and purification were carried out. Libraries were sequenced paired-end with 100 bp reads on an Illumina HiSeq2000. SOAPnuke was used to process the raw data, removing reads that contained adapters or uncalled bases, had a mean Phred below 15, or lacked an exact match to the constant primer or identifier. COPE v1.2.5 was used to merge the high-quality paired reads, and each unique nucleotide sequence was defined as a clonotype. MiTCR v1.1 was used to align clonotypes to the IMGT TRBV, TRBD and TRBJ reference segments. Only V-J combinations with frequency above 0.0001, covering about 99% of repertoires, were analysed. The TCS score was defined as the ratio of F50 (clonal expansion) to E x V (chaos), calculated using BLOSUM62-based TCRdist between CDR3 peptides within each V-J. Welch's t-statistics and random forest reduced around 550 V-J features to fewer than 15, which were used in a naive Bayes classifier (R e1071). Sample size was not statistically predetermined, and investigators were not blinded to group allocation. TCR Vbeta CDR3 sequencing of 120 to 150 peripheral blood samples (under 45 ophthalmopathy, roughly 74 hyperthyroidism and 17 progressor patients) is reported in the paper.

The sample consisted of peripheral blood mononuclear cells (PBMCs), taken at new diagnosis, from a patient treated with antithyroid drugs. The receptor chain draws on TRBV25-1 and TRBJ2-5, with 7 bases in between that match TRBD2. The receptor comes from a woman aged 40-65 years with Graves disease. Donor details come from another sample of the same person, matched by shared clones. The base sequence is TGTGCCAGCAGTGAATGGAGGGGAACTAGCGACCAAGAGACCCAGTACTTC. This gives the protein CASSEWRGTSDQETQYF.